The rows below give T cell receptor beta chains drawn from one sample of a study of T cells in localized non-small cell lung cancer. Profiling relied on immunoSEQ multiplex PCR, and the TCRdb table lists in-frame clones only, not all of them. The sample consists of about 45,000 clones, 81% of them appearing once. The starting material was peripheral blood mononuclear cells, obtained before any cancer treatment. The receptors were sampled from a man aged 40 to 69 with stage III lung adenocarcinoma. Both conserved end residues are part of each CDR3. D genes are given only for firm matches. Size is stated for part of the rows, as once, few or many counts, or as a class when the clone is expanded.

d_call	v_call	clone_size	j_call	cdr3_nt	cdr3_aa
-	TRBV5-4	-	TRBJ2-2	TGTGCCAGCAGCTTGCGTACGGGAGCCGGGGAGCTGTTTTTT	CASSLRTGAGELFF
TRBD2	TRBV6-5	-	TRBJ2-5	TGTGCCAGCAGTCCCGGGACTAGCGTCTTGGAGACCCAGTACTTC	CASSPGTSVLETQYF
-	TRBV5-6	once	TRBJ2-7	TGTGCCAGCAGCTTGGTCGGAAACCCCTACGAGCAGTACTTC	CASSLVGNPYEQYF
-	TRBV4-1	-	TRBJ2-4	TGCGCCAGCAGCCCCCGAGGAAACATTCAGTACTTC	CASSPRGNIQYF
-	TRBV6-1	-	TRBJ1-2	TGTGCCAGCAGTGTTTACTGGGCAGGGAACTATGGCTACACCTTC	CASSVYWAGNYGYTF
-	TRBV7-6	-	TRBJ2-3	TGTGCCAGCAGTTCAGTAAGCCGGGTGTTCATAGGGGATACGCAGTATTTT	CASSSVSRVFIGDTQYF
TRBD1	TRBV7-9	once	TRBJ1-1	TGTGCCAGCAGCCCGGGGGACAGGAGGGCTTTCTTT	CASSPGDRRAFF
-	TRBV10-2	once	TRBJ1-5	TGCGCCAGCAGTGATCCATATAGCAATCAGCCCCAGCATTTT	CASSDPYSNQPQHF
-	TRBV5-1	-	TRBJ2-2	TGCGCCACCTACGGGGGTACCGACACCGGGGAGCTGTTTTTT	CATYGGTDTGELFF
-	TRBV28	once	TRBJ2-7	TGTGCCAGCAGTTTGAGCCGGGGAGTCCGCGAGCAGTACTTC	CASSLSRGVREQYF
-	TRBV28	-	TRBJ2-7	TGTGCCAGCAGCCTTGACAGGCCCTACGAGCAGTACTTC	CASSLDRPYEQYF
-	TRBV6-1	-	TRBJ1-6	TGTGCCAGCAGTGTTAGGGTAGATTCACCCCTCCACTTT	CASSVRVDSPLHF
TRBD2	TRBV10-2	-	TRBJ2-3	TGCGCCACCGAATTAGGTTTCGGGACTAGTTATTCAGATACGCAGTATTTT	CATELGFGTSYSDTQYF
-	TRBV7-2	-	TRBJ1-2	TGTGCCAGCAGCGAGAAGACAGGTTCTAACTATGGCTACACCTTC	CASSEKTGSNYGYTF
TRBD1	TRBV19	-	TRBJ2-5	TGTGCCAGTAGTATTTCAGGGGGCAGGGAGACCCAGTACTTC	CASSISGGRETQYF
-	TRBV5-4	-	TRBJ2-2	TGTGCCAGCAGCCCCGGCGCCATTAATGAGCTGTTTTTT	CASSPGAINELFF
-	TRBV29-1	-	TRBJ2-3	TGCAGCGTTGGTTGGGGGTCGCACAGCACAGATACACAGTATTTT	CSVGWGSHSTDTQYF
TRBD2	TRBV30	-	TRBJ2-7	TGTGCCTGGGGGAGGGGAACCTACGAGCAGTACTTC	CAWGRGTYEQYF
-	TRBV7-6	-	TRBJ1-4	TGTGCCAGCAGCCCCGGGATCTTCGATGCAACTAATGAAAAACTGTTTTTT	CASSPGIFDATNEKLFF
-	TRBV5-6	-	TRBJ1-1	TGTGCCAGCAGCTTAACATTGTCCCTTAGGGGGACTGAAGCTTTCTTT	CASSLTLSLRGTEAFF
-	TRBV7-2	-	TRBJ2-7	TGTGCCAGCAGCTTATCCCGGGGTATCGAGCAGTACTTC	CASSLSRGIEQYF
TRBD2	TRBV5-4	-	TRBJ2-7	TGTGCCAGCAGCCCGGGCGCGAGCGGGGTAAATTACGAGCAGTACTTC	CASSPGASGVNYEQYF
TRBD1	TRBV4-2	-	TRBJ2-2	TGTGCCAGCAGCCAACTGACAGGGACGAACACCGGGGAGCTGTTTTTT	CASSQLTGTNTGELFF
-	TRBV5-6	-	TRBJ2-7	TGTGCCAGCACCTACCCCCTCGACAGTCATATGCGCCTCTCCTACGAGCAGTACTTC	CASTYPLDSHMRLSYEQYF
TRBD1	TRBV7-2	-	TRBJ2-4	TGTGCCAGCAGCTTCCCAGGGGGCGACATTCAGTACTTC	CASSFPGGDIQYF
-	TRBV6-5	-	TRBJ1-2	TGTGCCAGCAGTTACTCGGCATTGATTAGTGATGGCTACACCTTC	CASSYSALISDGYTF
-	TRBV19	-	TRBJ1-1	TGTGCCAGTAGTTCGCTGGACCAGAACACTGAAGCTTTCTTT	CASSSLDQNTEAFF
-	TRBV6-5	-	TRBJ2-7	TGTGCCAGCAGTTACCTGGGACAATTCTACGAGCAGTACTTC	CASSYLGQFYEQYF
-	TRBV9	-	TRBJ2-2	TGTGCCAGCAGCGTAGACAGAACCGGGGAGCTGTTTTTT	CASSVDRTGELFF
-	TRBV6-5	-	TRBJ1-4	TGTGCCAGCAGTTTTCACCCCGGGGACCAGGATGAAAAACTGTTTTTT	CASSFHPGDQDEKLFF
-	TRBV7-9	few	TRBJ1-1	TGTGCCAGCAGTCCTTGGACCCTTGAGGATGCTTTCTTT	CASSPWTLEDAFF
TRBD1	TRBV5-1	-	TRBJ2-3	TGCGCCAGCAGCTTGAGGGGGCAACACACAGATACGCAGTATTTT	CASSLRGQHTDTQYF
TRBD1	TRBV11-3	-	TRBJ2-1	TGTGCCAGCAGCTTAGGGGTGGCAGGGACAGACAATGAGCAGTTCTTC	CASSLGVAGTDNEQFF
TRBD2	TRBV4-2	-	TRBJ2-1	TGTGCCAGCAGCCAAGAAAGCGGGGGGGCCAATGAGCAGTTCTTC	CASSQESGGANEQFF
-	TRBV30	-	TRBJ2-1	TGTGCCTGGAGTGGAGGTAGCTCCTACAATGAGCAGTTCTTC	CAWSGGSSYNEQFF
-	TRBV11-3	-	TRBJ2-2	TGTGCCAGCAGCTTGGAGGGGCTGGAGAACACCGGGGAGCTGTTTTTT	CASSLEGLENTGELFF
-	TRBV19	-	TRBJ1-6	TGTGCCAGTAGTATCAGCCCTGGGAATAATTCACCCCTCCACTTT	CASSISPGNNSPLHF
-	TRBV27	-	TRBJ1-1	TGTGCCAGCAGTTTAATGGGGTCGCCCCACACTGAAGCTTTCTTT	CASSLMGSPHTEAFF
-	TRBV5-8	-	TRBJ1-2	TGTGCCAGCAGCTTGGCCAGGTTCCAAGCTAACTATGGCTACACCTTC	CASSLARFQANYGYTF
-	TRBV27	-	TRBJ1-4	TGTGCCAGCAGGGGGCGCGTCACTAATGAAAAACTGTTTTTT	CASRGRVTNEKLFF
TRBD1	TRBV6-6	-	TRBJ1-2	TGTGCCAGCAGAAAAATTGACAGGGATTATGGCTACACCTTC	CASRKIDRDYGYTF
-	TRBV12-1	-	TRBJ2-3	TGTGCCAGCAGCTTGGGACTAGCGGGAGGCACAGATACGCAGTATTTT	CASSLGLAGGTDTQYF
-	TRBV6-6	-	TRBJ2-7	TGTGCCAGCAGCTTTGAGGGTCTACCCTACGAGCAGTACTTC	CASSFEGLPYEQYF
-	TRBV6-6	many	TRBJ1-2	TGTGCCAGCAGTTACTCTCAGAGCCGCTATGGCTACACCTTC	CASSYSQSRYGYTF
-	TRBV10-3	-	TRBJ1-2	TGTGCCATCAGTGGCCCAAGACCCCATACGGATGGCTACACCTTC	CAISGPRPHTDGYTF
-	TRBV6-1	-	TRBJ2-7	TGTGCCAGCACCTCCCTCTACGAGCAGTACTTC	CASTSLYEQYF
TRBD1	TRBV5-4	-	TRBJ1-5	TGTGCCAGCAGCTCGATATCTGCAGGGGGAATTTTCGGCCAGCCCCAGCATTTT	CASSSISAGGIFGQPQHF
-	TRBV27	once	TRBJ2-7	TGTGCCAGCTCGGGGATCTCGTTAGCCGACGAGCAGTACTTC	CASSGISLADEQYF
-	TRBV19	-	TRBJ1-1	TGTGCCAGTAGTATAGATCGGAGGCAAGTGTTTGGCCCTGAAGCTTTCTTT	CASSIDRRQVFGPEAFF
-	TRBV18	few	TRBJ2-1	TGTGCCAGCTCACTACCTCTTACGAGTTTCATCTCAAATGAGCAGTTCTTC	CASSLPLTSFISNEQFF
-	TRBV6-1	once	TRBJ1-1	TGTGCCAGCAGTGAAGACAGCTTCACTGAAGCTTTCTTT	CASSEDSFTEAFF
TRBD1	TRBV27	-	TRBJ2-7	TGTGCCAGCAGTCCGGGGACAGACCCCTCCGAGCAGTACTTC	CASSPGTDPSEQYF
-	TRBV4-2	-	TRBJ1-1	TGTGCCAGCAGCTATAGGAACTCGGCTTTCTTT	CASSYRNSAFF
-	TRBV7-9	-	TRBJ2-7	TGTGCCAGCAGCTGGGCTGAGGGCCTAAACACCTACGAGCAGTACTTC	CASSWAEGLNTYEQYF
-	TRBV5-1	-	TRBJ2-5	TGCGCCAGCAGCATACTAGACCGAGAAGAGACCCAGTACTTC	CASSILDREETQYF
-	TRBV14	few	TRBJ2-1	TGTGCCAGCAGCCAAGACGTCCGTTACTACAATGAGCAGTTCTTC	CASSQDVRYYNEQFF
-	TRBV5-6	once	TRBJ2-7	TGTGCCAGCAGCTTGGTCCGCGGCTACGAGCAGTACTTC	CASSLVRGYEQYF